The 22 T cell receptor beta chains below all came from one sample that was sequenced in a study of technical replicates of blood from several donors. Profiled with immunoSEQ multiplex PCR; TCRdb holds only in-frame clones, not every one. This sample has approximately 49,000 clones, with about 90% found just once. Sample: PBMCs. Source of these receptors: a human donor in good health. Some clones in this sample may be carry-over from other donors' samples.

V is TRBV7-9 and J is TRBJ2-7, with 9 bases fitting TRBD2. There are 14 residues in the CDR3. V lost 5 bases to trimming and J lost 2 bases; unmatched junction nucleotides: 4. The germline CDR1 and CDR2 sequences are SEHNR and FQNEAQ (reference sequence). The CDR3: CASSPTSGPYEQYF. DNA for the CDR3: TGTGCCAGCAGCCCGACTAGCGGCCCCTACGAGCAGTACTTC.

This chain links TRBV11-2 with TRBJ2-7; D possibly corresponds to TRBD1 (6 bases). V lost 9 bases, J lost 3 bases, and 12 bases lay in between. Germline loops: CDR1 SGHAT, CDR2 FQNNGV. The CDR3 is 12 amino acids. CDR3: CASGGQLYEQYF. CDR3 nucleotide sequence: TGTGCCAGTGGAGGACAGCTCTACGAGCAGTACTTC. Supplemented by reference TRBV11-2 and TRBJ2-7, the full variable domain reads EAGVAQSPRYKIIEKRQSVAFWCNPISGHATLYWYQQILGQGPKLLIQFQNNGVVDDSQLPKDRFSAERLKGVDSTLKIQPAKLEDSAVYLCASGGQLYEQYFGPGTRLTVT.

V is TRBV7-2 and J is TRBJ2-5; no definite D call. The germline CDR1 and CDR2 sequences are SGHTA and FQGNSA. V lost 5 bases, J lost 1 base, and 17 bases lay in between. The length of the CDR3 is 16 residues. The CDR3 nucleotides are TGTGCCAGCAGCCCCGCAGGTGGTTTTGGCCAAGAGACCCAGTACTTC. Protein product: CASSPAGGFGQETQYF.

The CDR3 region is CASSLRDRGTTEAFF. CDR3 bases: TGTGCCAGCAGCCTGCGGGACAGGGGGACCACTGAAGCTTTCTTT. The J gene is TRBJ1-1, the V gene TRBV5-4; 11 bases are shared with TRBD1. CDR3 length equals 15 residues. J gave up 4 bases and V 4 bases, and 6 bases lay outside the gene matches. Germline CDR1 reads SGHNT; CDR2 reads YYREEE (reference sequence).

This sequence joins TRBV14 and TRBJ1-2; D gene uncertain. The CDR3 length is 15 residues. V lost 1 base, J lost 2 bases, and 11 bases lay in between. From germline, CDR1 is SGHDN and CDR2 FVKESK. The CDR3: CASSQGTGSNYGYTF. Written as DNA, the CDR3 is TGTGCCAGCAGCCAAGGTACGGGGTCGAACTATGGCTACACCTTC.

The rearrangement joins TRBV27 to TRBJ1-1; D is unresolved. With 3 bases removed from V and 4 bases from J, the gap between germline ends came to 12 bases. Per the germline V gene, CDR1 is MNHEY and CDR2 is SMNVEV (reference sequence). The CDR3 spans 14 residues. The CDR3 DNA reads TGTGCCAGCAGTTTCGCGGCCCGAGGCACTGAAGCTTTCTTT. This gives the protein CASSFAARGTEAFF.

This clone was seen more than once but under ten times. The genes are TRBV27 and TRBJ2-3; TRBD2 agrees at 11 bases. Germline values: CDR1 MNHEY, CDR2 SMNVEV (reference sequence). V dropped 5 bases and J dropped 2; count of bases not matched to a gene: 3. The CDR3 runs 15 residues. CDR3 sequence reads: CASSTSGGPTDTQYF. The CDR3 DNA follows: TGTGCCAGCAGTACTAGCGGGGGCCCCACAGATACGCAGTATTTT.

The CDR3 sequence: CASSALQGVNYEQYF. CDR3 coding DNA: TGTGCCAGCAGCGCTCTCCAAGGGGTGAACTACGAGCAGTACTTC. This chain connects TRBV7-2 to TRBJ2-7; a possible D gene is TRBD1 (5 bases). V shed 5 bases and J shed 3 bases, with 17 bases lying between them. The CDR3 has 15 residues. The germline CDR1 and CDR2 sequences are SGHTA and FQGNSA.

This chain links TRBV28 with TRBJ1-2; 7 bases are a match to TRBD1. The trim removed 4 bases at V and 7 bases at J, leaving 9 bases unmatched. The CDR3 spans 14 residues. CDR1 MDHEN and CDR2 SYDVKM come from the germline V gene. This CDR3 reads CASSWDSRVSGYTF. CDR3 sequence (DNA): TGTGCCAGCAGTTGGGACAGTCGCGTAAGTGGCTACACCTTC.

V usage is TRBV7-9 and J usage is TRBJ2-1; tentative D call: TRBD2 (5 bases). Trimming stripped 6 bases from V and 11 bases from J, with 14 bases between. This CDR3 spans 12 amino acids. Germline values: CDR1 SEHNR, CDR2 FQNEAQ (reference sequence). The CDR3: CASSPSRRQQFF. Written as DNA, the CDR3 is TGTGCCAGCAGTCCCAGTAGGAGGCAGCAGTTCTTC.

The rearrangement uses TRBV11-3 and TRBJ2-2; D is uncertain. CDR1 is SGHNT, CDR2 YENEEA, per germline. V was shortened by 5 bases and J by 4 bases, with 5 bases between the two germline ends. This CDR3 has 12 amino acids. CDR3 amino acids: CASSLTTGELFF. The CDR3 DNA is TGTGCCAGCAGCCTAACCACCGGGGAGCTGTTTTTT. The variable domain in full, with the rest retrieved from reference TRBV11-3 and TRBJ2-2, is EAGVVQSPRYKIIEKKQPVAFWCNPISGHNTLYWYLQNLGQGPELLIRYENEEAVDDSQLPKDRFSAERLKGVDSTLKIQPAELGDSAVYLCASSLTTGELFFGEGSRLTVL.

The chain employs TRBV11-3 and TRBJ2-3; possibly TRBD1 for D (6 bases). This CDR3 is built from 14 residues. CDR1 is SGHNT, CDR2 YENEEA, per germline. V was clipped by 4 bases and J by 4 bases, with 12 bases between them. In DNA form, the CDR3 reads TGTGCCAGCAGCTCATACAGGGCCCCAGATACGCAGTATTTT. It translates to CASSSYRAPDTQYF.

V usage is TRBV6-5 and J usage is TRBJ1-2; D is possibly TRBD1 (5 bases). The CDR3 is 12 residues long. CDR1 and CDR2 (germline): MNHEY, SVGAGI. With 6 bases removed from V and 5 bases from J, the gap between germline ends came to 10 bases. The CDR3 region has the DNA TGTGCCAGCAGCGACAGCGTTTATGGCTACACCTTC. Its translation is CASSDSVYGYTF.

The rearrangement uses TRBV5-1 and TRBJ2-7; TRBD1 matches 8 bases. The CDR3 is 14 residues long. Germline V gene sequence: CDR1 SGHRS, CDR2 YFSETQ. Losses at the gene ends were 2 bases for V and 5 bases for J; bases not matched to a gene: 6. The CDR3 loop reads CASSFQGAPNEQYF. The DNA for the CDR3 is TGCGCCAGCAGCTTCCAGGGGGCCCCTAACGAGCAGTACTTC.

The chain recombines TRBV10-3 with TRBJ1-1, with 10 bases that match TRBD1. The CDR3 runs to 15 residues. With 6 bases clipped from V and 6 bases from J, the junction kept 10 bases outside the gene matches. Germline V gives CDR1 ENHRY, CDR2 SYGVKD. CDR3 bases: TGTGCCATCAGGTTAGGGGACAGGGGTTTCCCTGAAGCTTTCTTT. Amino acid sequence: CAIRLGDRGFPEAFF.

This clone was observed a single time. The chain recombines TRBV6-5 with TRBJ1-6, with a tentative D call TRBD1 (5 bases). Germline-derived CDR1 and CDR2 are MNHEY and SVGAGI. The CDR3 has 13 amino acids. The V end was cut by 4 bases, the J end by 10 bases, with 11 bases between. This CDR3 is CASSSTERSPLHF. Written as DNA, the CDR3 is TGTGCCAGCAGTTCGACAGAGAGGTCACCCCTCCACTTT.

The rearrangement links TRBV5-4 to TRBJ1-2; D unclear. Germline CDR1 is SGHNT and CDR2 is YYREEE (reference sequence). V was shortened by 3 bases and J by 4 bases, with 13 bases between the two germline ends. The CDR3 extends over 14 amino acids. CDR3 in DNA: TGTGCCAGCAGCTCCCCTCGGGATGGCTATGGCTACACCTTC. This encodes CASSSPRDGYGYTF.

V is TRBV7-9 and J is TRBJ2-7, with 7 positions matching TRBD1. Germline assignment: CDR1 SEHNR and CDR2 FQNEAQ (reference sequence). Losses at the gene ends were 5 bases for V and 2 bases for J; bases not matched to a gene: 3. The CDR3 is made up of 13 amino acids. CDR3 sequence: CASSGQVPYEQYF. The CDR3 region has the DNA TGTGCCAGCAGCGGACAGGTACCCTACGAGCAGTACTTC.

The CDR3 sequence is CASSPRGGSDTQYF. The CDR3 bases are TGTGCCAGCAGCCCTAGGGGGGGATCGGATACGCAGTATTTT. The chain uses TRBV7-9 and TRBJ2-3, with D possibly TRBD2 on 7 matching bases. The V gene lost 5 bases and the J gene lost 6 bases, with 15 bases spanning the gap. Germline V gene data show CDR1 as SEHNR and CDR2 as FQNEAQ (reference sequence). This CDR3 has 14 amino acids. Full variable domain (remainder filled in from reference TRBV7-9 and TRBJ2-3): DTGVSQNPRHKITKRGQNVTFRCDPISEHNRLYWYRQTLGQGPEFLTYFQNEAQLEKSRLLSDRFSAERPKGSFSTLEIQRTEQGDSAMYLCASSPRGGSDTQYFGPGTRLTVL.

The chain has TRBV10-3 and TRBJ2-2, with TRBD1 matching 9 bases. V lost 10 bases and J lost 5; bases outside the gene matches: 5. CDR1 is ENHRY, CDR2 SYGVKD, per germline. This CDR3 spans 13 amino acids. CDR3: CATRQGGTGELFF. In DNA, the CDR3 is TGTGCCACACGACAGGGGGGTACCGGGGAGCTGTTTTTT.

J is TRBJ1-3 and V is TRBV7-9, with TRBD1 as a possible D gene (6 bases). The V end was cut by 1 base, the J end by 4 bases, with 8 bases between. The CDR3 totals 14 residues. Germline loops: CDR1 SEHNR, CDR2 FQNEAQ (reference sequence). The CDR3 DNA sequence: TGTGCCAGCAGCTTAGTTGGGGGCGGAAACACCATATATTTT. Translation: CASSLVGGGNTIYF.

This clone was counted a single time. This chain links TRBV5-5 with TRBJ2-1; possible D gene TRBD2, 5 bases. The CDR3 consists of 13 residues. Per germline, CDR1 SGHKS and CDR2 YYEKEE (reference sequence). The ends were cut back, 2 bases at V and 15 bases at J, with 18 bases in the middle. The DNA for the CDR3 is TGTGCCAGCAGCTTTAGAGGGCGACTTGCGTCGTTCTTC. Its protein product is CASSFRGRLASFF.